The sequence of this T cell receptor (beta chain) was determined in a study of blood T cell repertoires in COVID-19. Across the whole study: PBMCs, B-cell-depleted T cells, or T cells provided the cDNA or gDNA that made up the material.

This CDR3 is built from 14 residues. V lost 4 bases to trimming and J lost 1 base, with 11 bases between them. CDR1 is SGHRS, CDR2 YFSETQ, per germline. Per the study methods: Nucleated cell number was recorded as an estimate derived from reference gene primer amplification. Using immunoSEQ multiplex PCR, the repertoire was profiled, and TCRdb retains in-frame clones only, with some absent. V and J calls and clone size are copied from that table; D and trimming were computed from the DNA. The table includes fewer than 300,000 clones, 88% detected once. This chain joins TRBV5-1 and TRBJ2-5; D ambiguous. The specimen was peripheral blood. This receptor was taken from a man aged 55 to 70 who had recovered from COVID-19. The CDR3 DNA reads TGCGCCAGCAGCGGAGAGGCCCTCCAAGAGACCCAGTACTTC. Its protein product is CASSGEALQETQYF.